This TCR beta chain was identified during a study of cytomegalovirus exposure and HLA in healthy donors. Only in-frame clones appear in the TCRdb table, and some are missing; sequencing was by immunoSEQ multiplex PCR. Altogether 150,000 or so clones are present, about 94% being singletons, with the ten largest covering less than 2%. V lost 2 bases and J lost 7; bases outside the gene matches: 3. Looked up from germline, CDR1 is MGHRA and CDR2 is YSYEKL. This CDR3 is built from 14 residues. Whole-study findings and limits: In the roughly 130 validation repertoires, a later analysis found that first-cohort TCR clusters tended to co-occur. It was approximately 160 TCR beta chains that were listed as cytomegalovirus-associated.

Concerning this clone itself: Its antigen is unidentified.

The sample consisted of PBMCs. This clonotype was sampled from a man aged 18-30 years in good health and CMV-seropositive. V usage is TRBV4-1 and J usage is TRBJ2-7; 12 bases fit TRBD1. The CDR3 loop is CASSQRDRGREQYF. The CDR3 DNA is TGCGCCAGCAGCCAAAGGGACAGGGGGCGAGAGCAGTACTTC.